The 22 T cell receptor beta chains below come from one sample, sequenced in a study of shared clonotypes between healthy human individuals. The protocol was immunoSEQ multiplex PCR, while the TCRdb copy is restricted to in-frame clones and leaves out a portion. The table has about 2.1 million clones, just over 90% seen once. As defined, naive CD8 cells were CD45RO-negative and positively selected for CCR7, with terminally differentiated effector memory CD45RA+ cells excluded. The material sequenced was naive CD8+ T cells from PBMCs. These receptors all come from a man in his late teens or twenties in good health. Some clones in this sample may be carry-over from other donors' samples.

The chain recombines TRBV7-9 with TRBJ1-5, with unresolved D. The germline V gene encodes CDR1 SEHNR and CDR2 FQNEAQ (reference sequence). Deletions cut 1 base from V and 3 bases from J, with 7 bases between. The CDR3 sequence is 14 residues long. This CDR3 reads CASSLDTNNQPQHF. CDR3 DNA: TGTGCCAGCAGCTTAGACACCAACAATCAGCCCCAGCATTTT.

J is TRBJ2-1 and V is TRBV5-1; TRBD1 is a possible D gene (6 bases). Germline values: CDR1 SGHRS, CDR2 YFSETQ. This CDR3 is built from 16 residues. V shed 1 base and J shed 8 bases, with 19 bases lying between them. CDR3 in DNA: TGCGCCAGCAGCTTGTTAAAAGGGGGAGCGCGCTATGAGCAGTTCTTC. Amino acid sequence: CASSLLKGGARYEQFF.

V usage is TRBV28 and J usage is TRBJ2-7; TRBD2 is a possible D gene (7 bases). CDR3 length equals 16 residues. Germline CDR1 and CDR2: MDHEN and SYDVKM. The V and J ends lost 6 bases and 3 bases respectively, with 21 bases between them. The CDR3 region has the DNA TGTGCCAGCAGCCCGGCTGGGGGGGCCCCCTTCTACGAGCAGTACTTC. Its protein is CASSPAGGAPFYEQYF.

This clone was recorded a few times. This chain uses TRBV6-5 with TRBJ1-2; no reliable D call. Deletions cut 5 bases from V and 2 bases from J, with 12 bases between. Germline assignment: CDR1 MNHEY and CDR2 SVGAGI. CDR3 size: 14 residues. The CDR3 region has the DNA TGTGCCAGCAGTGACTTGGCAGTCAACTATGGCTACACCTTC. Translating gives CASSDLAVNYGYTF.

J is TRBJ2-3 and V is TRBV28; 7 bases are a match to TRBD1. The CDR3 consists of 15 residues. Germline CDR1 is MDHEN and CDR2 is SYDVKM. The V and J ends lost 2 bases and 6 bases, in that order; junction bases with no gene match: 8. The CDR3 nucleotides read TGTGCCAGCAGTTTAGGGACAGCATCGGGGGATACGCAGTATTTT. This gives the protein CASSLGTASGDTQYF. The entire variable domain, with the rest obtained from reference TRBV28 and TRBJ2-3, is as follows: DVKVTQSSRYLVKRTGEKVFLECVQDMDHENMFWYRQDPGLGLRLIYFSYDVKMKEKGDIPEGYSVSREKKERFSLILESASTNQTSMYLCASSLGTASGDTQYFGPGTRLTVL.

The J gene is TRBJ1-1, the V gene TRBV10-3; 7 bases are shared with TRBD1. Per the germline V gene, CDR1 is ENHRY and CDR2 is SYGVKD. The CDR3 covers 13 residues. The V and J ends lost 11 bases and 3 bases, in that order; junction bases with no gene match: 9. The CDR3 reads CALRQGQDTEAFF. The CDR3 nucleotides read TGTGCCCTACGACAGGGACAAGACACTGAAGCTTTCTTT.

On this clone itself: This CDR3 is also generated by other DNA sequences in the sample. J is TRBJ2-6 and V is TRBV4-1; D uncertain. The CDR3 covers 14 residues. V lost 4 bases and J 0 bases, leaving 4 bases between the germline ends. Germline V lookup: CDR1 MGHRA, CDR2 YSYEKL. CDR3 DNA: TGCGCCAGCAGCCTCCTCTCTGGGGCCAACGTCCTGACTTTC. Amino acid sequence: CASSLLSGANVLTF.

This sequence joins TRBV9 and TRBJ2-1; the D is unclear. Germline CDR1 SGDLS, CDR2 YYNGEE. The CDR3 runs to 15 residues. With 4 bases removed from V and 3 bases from J, the gap between germline ends came to 14 bases. CDR3 in amino acids: CASSPSLERYNEQFF. The CDR3 region has the DNA TGTGCCAGCAGCCCCAGCCTGGAGCGCTACAATGAGCAGTTCTTC. Full variable domain (missing parts from reference TRBV9 and TRBJ2-1): DSGVTQTPKHLITATGQRVTLRCSPRSGDLSVYWYQQSLDQGLQFLIQYYNGEERAKGNILERFSAQQFPDLHSELNLSSLELGDSALYFCASSPSLERYNEQFFGPGTRLTVL.

The chain is built from TRBV19 and TRBJ1-4; D gene ambiguous. V dropped 5 bases and J dropped 2 bases, with 9 bases sitting between them. CDR3 length: 14 residues. Germline V gene sequence: CDR1 LNHDA, CDR2 SQIVND (reference sequence). The CDR3 spells CASSFRSTNEKLFF. In nucleotides, the CDR3 is TGTGCCAGTAGTTTTCGGAGTACTAATGAAAAACTGTTTTTT.

The CDR3 DNA reads as TGTGCCACAAAAGGCCCCGGGGTCAGCTCTGGAAACACCATATATTTT. As protein: CATKGPGVSSGNTIYF. The chain couples TRBV7-9 to TRBJ1-3; D gene uncertain. This CDR3 comprises 16 residues. The germline CDR1 and CDR2 sequences are SEHNR and FQNEAQ (reference sequence). The V end was cut by 10 bases, the J end by 0 bases, with 19 bases between.

This clone came up once. The rearrangement links TRBV7-2 to TRBJ2-7; 7 bases fit TRBD2. This CDR3 contains 15 residues. CDR1 and CDR2 from the germline V gene are SGHTA and FQGNSA. V shed 6 bases and J 0 bases; nucleotides not matched to a gene: 8. In nucleotides, the CDR3 is TGTGCCAGCAGGCCTACTAGCGAGAGCTCCTACGAGCAGTACTTC. Protein: CASRPTSESSYEQYF.

The chain links TRBV5-6 to TRBJ2-1; D possibly corresponds to TRBD2 (5 bases). Trimming took 4 bases from V and 14 from J, leaving 13 bases between them. The CDR3 is 11 residues long. Germline V lookup: CDR1 SGHDT, CDR2 YYEEEE. CDR3 sequence (DNA): TGTGCCAGCAGCCAAGCGGAGGAGGAGTTCTTC. It specifies CASSQAEEEFF.

The gene calls are TRBV28 and TRBJ2-5; 7 bases are shared with TRBD1. V gave up 6 bases and J gave up 2 bases; unmatched junction bases: 6. The CDR3 extends over 14 amino acids. Germline V gene lookup returns CDR1 MDHEN and CDR2 SYDVKM. In DNA form, the CDR3 reads TGTGCCAGCAGCCAGACAGGGAGTCAAGAGACCCAGTACTTC. Protein sequence: CASSQTGSQETQYF.

This chain uses TRBV6-1 with TRBJ2-7; possible D gene TRBD2, 7 bases. V lost 10 bases to trimming and J lost 2 bases, with 15 bases between them. This CDR3 spans 13 amino acids. Germline-derived CDR1 and CDR2 are MNHNS and SASEGT. The CDR3 loop reads CATRRGTTYEQYF. The DNA for the CDR3 is TGTGCCACCCGGAGGGGGACTACCTACGAGCAGTACTTC.

V and J are TRBV6-1 and TRBJ2-4; no firm D call. Per germline, CDR1 MNHNS and CDR2 SASEGT. V was clipped by 6 bases and J by 10 bases, with 4 bases between them. The CDR3 consists of 9 residues. The CDR3 is CASSDIQYF. CDR3 nucleotide sequence: TGTGCCAGCAGCGATATTCAGTACTTC.

The chain recombines TRBV29-1 with TRBJ1-1, with D possibly matching TRBD1 (5 bases). This CDR3 comprises 13 residues. V was pared by 7 bases and J by 4 bases, with 16 bases between. Germline CDR1 and CDR2: SQVTM and ANQGSEA. The CDR3 sequence is CSGDAGAGTEAFF. The CDR3 coding sequence is TGCAGCGGAGACGCCGGGGCCGGCACTGAAGCTTTCTTT.

The genes are TRBV12-5 and TRBJ1-2; D not resolved. Germline values: CDR1 LGHNT, CDR2 FRNRAP. V lost 5 bases, J lost 0 bases, and 16 bases lay in between. This CDR3 region has 16 residues. CDR3 nucleotide sequence: TGTGCTAGTGGTCCCGGGTCCGAACAAGCTAACTATGGCTACACCTTC. This encodes CASGPGSEQANYGYTF.

This clone is a singleton in its sample. The chain employs TRBV4-3 and TRBJ2-7; 8 bases align to TRBD1. The J segment lost 4 bases and the V segment lost 4 bases, leaving 12 bases of the junction unmatched. Germline lookup yields CDR1 LGHNA and CDR2 YSLEER. CDR3 length: 16 amino acids. The CDR3 nucleotides read TGCGCCAGCAGCCCTCGTGTATTTGGACAGGGTTACGAGCAGTACTTC. Its translation is CASSPRVFGQGYEQYF.

The CDR3 region has the DNA TGTGCCAGCAGTACCCGTGAACACTACTCCCCTAACTATGGCTACACCTTC. It is translated as CASSTREHYSPNYGYTF. This rearrangement joins TRBV25-1 to TRBJ1-2; no firm D call. V was pared by 5 bases and J by 0 bases, with 19 bases between. Germline V lookup: CDR1 MGHDK, CDR2 SYGVNS. The CDR3 totals 17 residues.

The chain is built from TRBV5-1 and TRBJ2-1; the D is unclear. Germline V CDR1 and CDR2: SGHRS, YFSETQ. The CDR3 spans 14 residues. V lost 0 bases to trimming and J lost 9 bases, with 13 bases between them. The CDR3 loop is CASSLEGPLAEQFF. The CDR3 nucleotides are TGCGCCAGCAGCTTGGAGGGCCCTTTGGCTGAGCAGTTCTTC.

The chain joins TRBV19 to TRBJ2-5, with 7 positions matching TRBD2. Germline lookup yields CDR1 LNHDA and CDR2 SQIVND (reference sequence). This CDR3 spans 17 amino acids. J gave up 0 bases and V 0 bases, and 7 bases lay outside the gene matches. The CDR3, as DNA: TGTGCCAGTAGTATAGATCCGGGACTAACGTACCAAGAGACCCAGTACTTC. This encodes CASSIDPGLTYQETQYF.

The chain has TRBV7-9 and TRBJ2-3; no clear D gene. The CDR3 sequence is 13 residues long. V dropped 2 bases and J dropped 8 bases, with 11 bases sitting between them. Germline V gene sequence: CDR1 SEHNR, CDR2 FQNEAQ (reference sequence). The CDR3 protein is CASSLRVSGTQYF. CDR3 bases: TGTGCCAGCAGCTTAAGAGTCAGTGGTACGCAGTATTTT.